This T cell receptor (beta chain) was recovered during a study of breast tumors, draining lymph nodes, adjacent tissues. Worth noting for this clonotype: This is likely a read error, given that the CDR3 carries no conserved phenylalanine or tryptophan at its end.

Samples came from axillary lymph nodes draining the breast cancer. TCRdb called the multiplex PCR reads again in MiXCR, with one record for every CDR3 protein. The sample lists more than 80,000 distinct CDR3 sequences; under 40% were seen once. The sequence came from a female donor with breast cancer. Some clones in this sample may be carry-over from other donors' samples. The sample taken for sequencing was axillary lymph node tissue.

CDR3 loop: CASSLRQGWTEAFL. CDR3 bases: TGTGCCAGCAGTCTGAGACAGGGATGGACTGAAGCTTTCCTT. The chain has TRBV12-3 or TRBV12-4 and TRBJ1-1; 7 bases line up with TRBD1. Trimming cost V 5 bases and J 5 bases; bases outside gene matches: 8. CDR3 length equals 14 residues.